What follows is one T cell receptor (beta chain) and its context. The identical CDR3 is also encoded by other nucleotide sequences in the sample. In the authors' workflow: Reference gene primer amplification gave nucleated cell count estimates. Method: immunoSEQ multiplex PCR; TCRdb's copy keeps in-frame clones and lacks some. From that table come the V and J calls and clone size; the DNA was used to work out D and trimming. Here the sample spans 450,000 or so clones, around 90% being singletons. This sample stems from a study of blood T cell repertoires in COVID-19. Study-wide background: PBMCs, B-cell-depleted T cells, or T cells were the source of the cDNA or gDNA that made up the material.

Seattle-derived patients entered the study during active infection and were followed longitudinally. The TCR comes from a man in his late teens or twenties with COVID-19, enrolled during active disease. Source material: peripheral blood.

The CDR3 region has the DNA TGTGCCAGCAGTCTGACAGGGTCCTCCTACAATGAGCAGTTCTTC. This codes for CASSLTGSSYNEQFF. V gene TRBV27 combines with J gene TRBJ2-1; TRBD1 aligns across 7 bases. CDR3 length: 15 amino acids. Germline V gene lookup returns CDR1 MNHEY and CDR2 SMNVEV (reference sequence). The V and J ends lost 5 bases and 0 bases, in that order; junction bases with no gene match: 4.